This is a list of T cell receptor beta chains from one sample in a study of cytotoxic CD8 clonotypes in ibrutinib-treated CLL. The repertoire was sequenced with immunoSEQ multiplex PCR; TCRdb's copy has only in-frame clones and lacks some. Counted here are about 150,000 clones, roughly 76% occurring once; the ten biggest clones make up 5.1%. The sample was PBMCs, taken after 24 months of ibrutinib treatment. The origin of the receptors is a human donor with chronic lymphocytic leukemia. Each CDR3 is given with its conserved first and last residue. D genes are given only for firm matches.

NA,13,TRBV19,CASSPRVINEQFF
TRBD1,13,TRBV7-3,CASSPPDRSEAFF
NA,13,TRBV18,CASSEGGNTEAFF
TRBD2,15,TRBV27,CASGALGGGVYEQYF
NA,14,TRBV27,CASNPGSYNSPLHF
NA,11,TRBV5-1,CASKGTYEQYF
TRBD2,14,TRBV6-5,CASSTTSGRDEQFF
NA,14,TRBV9,CASSPRGRDTEAFF
NA,17,TRBV7-7,CASSHHLQGFNTDTQYF
TRBD2,16,TRBV11-3,CASSLDLPGLVGEQFF
NA,15,TRBV11-2,CASSLDGGLTDTQYF
NA,11,TRBV5-1,CASSPAYEQYF
NA,15,TRBV18,CASSPPGNMNTEAFF
TRBD1,16,TRBV5-1,CASSSTGGDNWYGYTF
NA,12,TRBV27,CASSMDQGPQHF
TRBD1,14,TRBV5-1,CASSPGGSNYGYTF
NA,14,TRBV5-1,CASSLGGQNTEAFF
NA,15,TRBV16,CASSQPGGPQETQYF
NA,13,TRBV28,CASSGFPAETQYF
NA,15,TRBV9,CASSVAQESYNEQFF
TRBD1,15,TRBV19,CASSPRDRGLYEQYF
TRBD2,15,TRBV4-3,CASSPGLAGANEQFF
TRBD1,14,TRBV27,CASRTGTESLEQYF
TRBD1,15,TRBV28,CASSSPGQGQHEQYF
NA,12,TRBV7-2,CASSLVFYEQYF
NA,12,TRBV10-3,CAISASTDTQYF
NA,14,TRBV6-5,CASSYMRDTGELFF
NA,15,TRBV5-4,CASSLAVGGGSGYTF
TRBD2,15,TRBV15,CATSRTGLAGNEQFF
TRBD2,16,TRBV27,CASSLGRLAGVGEQFF
TRBD2,15,TRBV19,CASSPPGGAAGELFF
NA,17,TRBV4-2,CASSQDPAPPNTGELFF
NA,15,TRBV6-1,CASTRGGESTDTQYF
TRBD2,16,TRBV7-9,CASSSRLAGIGETQYF
NA,15,TRBV7-3,CASSRGRNRGDTQYF
NA,15,TRBV7-9,CASSLGRGRNEKLFF
NA,15,TRBV5-6,CASSLGGSGANVLTF
NA,16,TRBV5-1,CASSLGWNKGDTEAFF